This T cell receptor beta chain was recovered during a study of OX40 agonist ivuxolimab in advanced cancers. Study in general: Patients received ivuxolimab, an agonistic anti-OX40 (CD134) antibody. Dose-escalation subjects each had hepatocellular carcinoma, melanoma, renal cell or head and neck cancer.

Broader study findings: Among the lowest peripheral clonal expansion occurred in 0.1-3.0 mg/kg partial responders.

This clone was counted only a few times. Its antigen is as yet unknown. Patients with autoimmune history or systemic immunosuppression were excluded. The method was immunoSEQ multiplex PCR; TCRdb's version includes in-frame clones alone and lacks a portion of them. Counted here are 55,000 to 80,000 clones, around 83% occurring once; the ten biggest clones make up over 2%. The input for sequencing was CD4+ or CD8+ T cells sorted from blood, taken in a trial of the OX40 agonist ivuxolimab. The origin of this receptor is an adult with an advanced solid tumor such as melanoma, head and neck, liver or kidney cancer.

The chain's CDR3 is CASSQGAGSNYGYTF. The CDR3 bases are TGTGCCAGCAGCCAGGGGGCAGGCTCTAACTATGGCTACACCTTC. The V call is TRBV7-2, the J call TRBJ1-2; 8 positions agree with TRBD1. Trimming removed 5 bases from V and 0 bases from J; junction bases left unmatched: 5. This CDR3 is built from 15 residues. Germline V gene data show CDR1 as SGHTA and CDR2 as FQGNSA.